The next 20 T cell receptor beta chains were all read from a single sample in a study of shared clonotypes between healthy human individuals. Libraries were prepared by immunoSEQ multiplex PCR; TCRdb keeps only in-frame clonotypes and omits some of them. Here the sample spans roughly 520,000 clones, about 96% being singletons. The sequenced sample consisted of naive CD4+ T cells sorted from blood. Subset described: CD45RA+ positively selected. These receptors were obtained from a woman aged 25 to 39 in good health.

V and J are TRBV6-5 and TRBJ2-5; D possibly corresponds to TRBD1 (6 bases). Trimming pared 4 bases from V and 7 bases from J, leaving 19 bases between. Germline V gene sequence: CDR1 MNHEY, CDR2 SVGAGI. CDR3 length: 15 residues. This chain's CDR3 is CASSSPRGAKATQYF. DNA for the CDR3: TGTGCCAGCAGTTCGCCCAGGGGTGCTAAGGCGACCCAGTACTTC.

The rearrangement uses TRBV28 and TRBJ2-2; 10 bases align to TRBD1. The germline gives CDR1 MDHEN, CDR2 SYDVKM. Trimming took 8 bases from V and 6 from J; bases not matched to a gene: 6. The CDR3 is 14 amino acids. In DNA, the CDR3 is TGTGCCAGCCTTCGACAGGGGGCGCCCGGGGAGCTGTTTTTT. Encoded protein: CASLRQGAPGELFF.

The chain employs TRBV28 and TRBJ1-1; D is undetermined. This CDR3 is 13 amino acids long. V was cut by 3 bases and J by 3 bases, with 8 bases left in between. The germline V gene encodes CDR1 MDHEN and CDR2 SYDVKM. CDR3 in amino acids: CASSFSIYTEAFF. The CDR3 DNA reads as TGTGCCAGCAGTTTCTCCATATACACTGAAGCTTTCTTT.

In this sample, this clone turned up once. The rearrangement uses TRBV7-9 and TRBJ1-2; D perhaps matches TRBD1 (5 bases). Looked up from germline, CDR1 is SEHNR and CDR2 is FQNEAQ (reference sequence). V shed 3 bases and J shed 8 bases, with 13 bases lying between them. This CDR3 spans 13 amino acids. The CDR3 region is CASSLARVGGYTF. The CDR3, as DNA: TGTGCCAGCAGCTTGGCCAGGGTTGGCGGCTACACCTTC.

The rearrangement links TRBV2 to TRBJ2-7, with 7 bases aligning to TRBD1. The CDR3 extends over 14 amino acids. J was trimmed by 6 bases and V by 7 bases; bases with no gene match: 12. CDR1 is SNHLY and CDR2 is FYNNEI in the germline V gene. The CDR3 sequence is CASIGAWDSTEQYF. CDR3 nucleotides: TGTGCCAGCATCGGGGCCTGGGACAGTACCGAGCAGTACTTC.

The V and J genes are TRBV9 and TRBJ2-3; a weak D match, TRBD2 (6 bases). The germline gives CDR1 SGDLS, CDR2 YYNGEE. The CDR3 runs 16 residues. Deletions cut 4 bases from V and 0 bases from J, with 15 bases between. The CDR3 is CASSPYGTQSTDTQYF. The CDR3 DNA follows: TGTGCCAGCAGCCCATACGGGACTCAAAGCACAGATACGCAGTATTTT.

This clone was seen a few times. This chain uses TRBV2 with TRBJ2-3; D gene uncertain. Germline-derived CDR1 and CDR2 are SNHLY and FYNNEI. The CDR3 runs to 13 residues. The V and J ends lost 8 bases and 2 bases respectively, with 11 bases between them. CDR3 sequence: CASVGANTDTQYF. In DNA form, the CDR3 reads TGTGCCAGCGTCGGCGCGAACACAGATACGCAGTATTTT. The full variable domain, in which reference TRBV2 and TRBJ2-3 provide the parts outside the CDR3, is EPEVTQTPSHQVTQMGQEVILRCVPISNHLYFYWYRQILGQKVEFLVSFYNNEISEKSEIFDDQFSVERPDGSNFTLKIRSTKLEDSAMYFCASVGANTDTQYFGPGTRLTVL.

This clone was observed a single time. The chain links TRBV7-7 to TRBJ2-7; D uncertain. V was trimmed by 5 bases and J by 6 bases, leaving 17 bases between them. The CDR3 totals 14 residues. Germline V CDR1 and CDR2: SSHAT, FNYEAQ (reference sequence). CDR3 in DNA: TGTGCCAGCAGCCCGCTACTACAACCGGGCGAGCAGTACTTC. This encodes CASSPLLQPGEQYF.

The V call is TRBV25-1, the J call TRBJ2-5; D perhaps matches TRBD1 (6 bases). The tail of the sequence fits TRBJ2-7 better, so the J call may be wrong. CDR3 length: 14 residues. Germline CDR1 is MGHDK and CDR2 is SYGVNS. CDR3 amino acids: CASSELNRDYEQYF. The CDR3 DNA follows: TGTGCCAGCAGTGAATTGAACAGGGACTACGAGCAGTACTTC.

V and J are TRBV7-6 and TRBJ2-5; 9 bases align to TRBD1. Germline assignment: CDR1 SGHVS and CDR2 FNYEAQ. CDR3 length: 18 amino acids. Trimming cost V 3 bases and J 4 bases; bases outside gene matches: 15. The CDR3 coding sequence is TGTGCCAGCAGCTTCCACTACCCGGGGACAGGGAAAGGAGAGACCCAGTACTTC. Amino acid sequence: CASSFHYPGTGKGETQYF.

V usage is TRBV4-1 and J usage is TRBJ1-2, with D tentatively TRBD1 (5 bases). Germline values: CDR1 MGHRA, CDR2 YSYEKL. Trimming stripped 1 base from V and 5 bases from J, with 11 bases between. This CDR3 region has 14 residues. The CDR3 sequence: CASSQVSGLYGYTF. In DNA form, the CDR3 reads TGCGCCAGCAGCCAAGTATCAGGGTTATATGGCTACACCTTC.

The CDR3 is CATTQDRVRHEQYF. Written as DNA, the CDR3 is TGTGCCACGACCCAGGACAGGGTTCGGCACGAGCAGTACTTC. The V and J genes are TRBV15 and TRBJ2-7, with TRBD1 matching over 8 bases. The CDR3 is made up of 14 amino acids. Trimming took 9 bases from V and 5 from J; bases not matched to a gene: 12. Germline V gene sequence: CDR1 LNHNV, CDR2 YYDKDF (reference sequence).

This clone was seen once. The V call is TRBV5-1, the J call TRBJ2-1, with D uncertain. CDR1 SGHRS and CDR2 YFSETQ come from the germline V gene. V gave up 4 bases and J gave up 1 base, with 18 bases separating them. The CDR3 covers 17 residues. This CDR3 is CASSLNPIAASYNEQFF. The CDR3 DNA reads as TGCGCCAGCAGCCTTAACCCTATAGCAGCGTCCTACAATGAGCAGTTCTTC.

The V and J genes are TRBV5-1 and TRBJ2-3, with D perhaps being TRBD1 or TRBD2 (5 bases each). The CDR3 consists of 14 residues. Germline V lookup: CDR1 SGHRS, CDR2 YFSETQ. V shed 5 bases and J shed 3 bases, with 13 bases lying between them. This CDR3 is CASSGGERTDTQYF. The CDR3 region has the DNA TGCGCCAGCAGTGGGGGAGAGAGAACAGATACGCAGTATTTT.

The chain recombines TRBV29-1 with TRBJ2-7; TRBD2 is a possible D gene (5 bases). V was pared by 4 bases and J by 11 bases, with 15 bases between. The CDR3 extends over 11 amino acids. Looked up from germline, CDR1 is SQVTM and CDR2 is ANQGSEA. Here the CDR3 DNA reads TGCAGCGTTGCCTCCGCTAAGGAGGAGTACTTC. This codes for CSVASAKEEYF.

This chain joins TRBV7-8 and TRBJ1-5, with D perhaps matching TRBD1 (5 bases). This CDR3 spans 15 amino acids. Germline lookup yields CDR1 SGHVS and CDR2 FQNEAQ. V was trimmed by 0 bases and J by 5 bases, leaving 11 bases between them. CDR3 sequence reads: CASSLARAPYQPQHF. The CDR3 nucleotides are TGTGCCAGCAGCTTAGCCAGGGCCCCGTATCAGCCCCAGCATTTT.

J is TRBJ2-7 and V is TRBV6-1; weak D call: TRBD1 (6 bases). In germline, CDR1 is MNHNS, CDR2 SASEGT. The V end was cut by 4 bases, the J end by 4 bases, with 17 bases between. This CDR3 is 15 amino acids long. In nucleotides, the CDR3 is TGTGCCAGCAGTGGGGGCAGGGGACGAAGATACGAGCAGTACTTC. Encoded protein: CASSGGRGRRYEQYF.

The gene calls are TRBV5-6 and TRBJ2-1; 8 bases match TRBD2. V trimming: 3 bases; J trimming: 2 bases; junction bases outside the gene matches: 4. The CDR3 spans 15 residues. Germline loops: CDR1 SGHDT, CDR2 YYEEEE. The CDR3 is CASSYSGRAYNEQFF. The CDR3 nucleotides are TGTGCCAGCAGCTACAGCGGGAGAGCCTACAATGAGCAGTTCTTC. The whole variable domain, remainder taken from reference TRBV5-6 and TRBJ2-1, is DAGVTQSPTHLIKTRGQQVTLRCSPKSGHDTVSWYQQALGQGPQFIFQYYEEEERQRGNFPDRFSGHQFPNYSSELNVNALLLGDSALYLCASSYSGRAYNEQFFGPGTRLTVL.

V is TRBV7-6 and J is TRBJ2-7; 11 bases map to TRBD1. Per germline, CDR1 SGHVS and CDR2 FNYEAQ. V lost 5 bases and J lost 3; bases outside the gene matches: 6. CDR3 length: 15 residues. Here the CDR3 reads CASSPGGTGGYEQYF. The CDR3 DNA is TGTGCCAGCAGCCCAGGGGGGACAGGGGGCTACGAGCAGTACTTC.

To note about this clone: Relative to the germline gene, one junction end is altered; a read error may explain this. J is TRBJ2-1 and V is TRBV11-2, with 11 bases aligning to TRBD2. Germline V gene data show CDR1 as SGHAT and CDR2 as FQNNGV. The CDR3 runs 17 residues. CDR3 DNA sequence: TGTGCCAGCAGTTTAGGTGTAGCGGGAGGGCCTAGCAATGAGCAGTTCTTC. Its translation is CASSLGVAGGPSNEQFF.